The rows below give T cell receptor beta chains drawn from one sample of a study of blood T cell repertoires in COVID-19. Libraries were prepared by immunoSEQ multiplex PCR; TCRdb keeps only in-frame clonotypes and omits some of them. This sample has over 200,000 clones, with over 70% found just once. Specimen: peripheral blood. Source of these receptors: a woman of 80 years or more with acute or convalescent COVID-19. Both conserved end residues are part of each CDR3. D genes are given only for firm matches.

j_gene	d_gene	v_gene	CDR3aa
TRBJ2-3	NA	TRBV19	CASSSTGTADTQYF
TRBJ2-3	NA	TRBV12-3/TRBV12-4	CASKLTDTQYF
TRBJ2-7	TRBD1	TRBV5-1	CASRLDRLYEQYF
TRBJ2-5	TRBD2	TRBV6-6	CAARLAGEETQYF
TRBJ2-2	NA	TRBV12-3/TRBV12-4	CASSFWGRELFF
TRBJ2-1	NA	TRBV29-1	CSVETGKSYNEQFF
TRBJ2-7	TRBD2	TRBV5-1	CASSVSLAGPNYEQYF
TRBJ2-2	NA	TRBV15	CATSRGRVTGELFF
TRBJ2-5	NA	TRBV3-1/TRBV3-2	CASSLGGGGAGQTQYF
TRBJ1-1	NA	TRBV5-6	CASSLLARGTEAFF
TRBJ1-6	TRBD1	TRBV19	CASSMGTAYNSPLHF
TRBJ1-5	NA	TRBV19	CASGSGPNQPQHF
TRBJ2-2	TRBD2	TRBV6-5	CASSSGGGSKGELFF
TRBJ1-6	NA	TRBV30	CAWSTRGADSPLHF
TRBJ1-5	NA	TRBV19	CASSIMGGGQPQHF
TRBJ2-1	NA	TRBV15	CATSSLDRPEQFF
TRBJ1-3	NA	TRBV5-8	CASSLGGASGNTIYF
TRBJ2-7	TRBD1	TRBV19	CASSPPPGQSNSYEQYF
TRBJ1-3	TRBD1	TRBV28	CASSLMDRGNTIYF
TRBJ1-5	TRBD1	TRBV3-1/TRBV3-2	CASSSSAGTGGYSNQPQHF
TRBJ2-5	TRBD2	TRBV6-6	CASFLRGGQETQYF
TRBJ1-4	NA	TRBV28	CASSSQEQGLREKLFF
TRBJ1-2	NA	TRBV7-2	CASSLGRTEIFSYTF
TRBJ2-2	TRBD2	TRBV12-5	CASGRAGGNTGELFF
TRBJ1-1	NA	TRBV2	CASSENLFGRDTEAFF
TRBJ2-2	TRBD2	TRBV6-4	CASARTSGGASTGELFF
TRBJ2-7	TRBD2	TRBV29-1	CSAEGLAGGYEQYF
TRBJ2-2	NA	TRBV2	CASRLGSTGELFF
TRBJ2-7	TRBD1	TRBV24-1	CATSDPDRGYEQYF
TRBJ2-4	NA	TRBV5-6	CASSKETGFLAKNIQYF
TRBJ2-7	NA	TRBV18	CASSWTEGTYEQYF
TRBJ2-7	NA	TRBV18	CASSNGVGSRDEQYF
TRBJ1-4	TRBD1	TRBV3-1/TRBV3-2	CASSQDRAGRGATNEKLFF
TRBJ1-1	NA	TRBV28	CASSFMRSLREAFF
TRBJ2-6	TRBD2	TRBV30	CAWDSGRESGANVLTF
TRBJ1-1	TRBD1	TRBV18	CASSPPGQGWVNTEAFF
TRBJ2-1	TRBD2	TRBV2	CASRAAGGPNNEQFF
TRBJ2-7	TRBD1	TRBV14	CASSPGQVLRYEQYF
TRBJ2-7	TRBD1	TRBV6-5	CASGQGTDEQYF
TRBJ1-5	NA	TRBV19	CASSSEGRGAYSNQPQHF
TRBJ2-7	NA	TRBV29-1	CSVGRQGGHYEQYF
TRBJ2-1	TRBD1	TRBV7-3	CASSDPGQGPVYNEQFF
TRBJ2-1	TRBD2	TRBV7-7	CASSSLAGGYNEQFF
TRBJ1-4	NA	TRBV6-5	CASSYPAGTLREKLFF
TRBJ1-3	TRBD1	TRBV18	CASSSYRDSSGNTIYF
TRBJ1-1	TRBD1	TRBV3-1/TRBV3-2	CASSQVRGGLNTEAFF
TRBJ2-7	TRBD2	TRBV7-2	CASSFRFSGRAGEQYF